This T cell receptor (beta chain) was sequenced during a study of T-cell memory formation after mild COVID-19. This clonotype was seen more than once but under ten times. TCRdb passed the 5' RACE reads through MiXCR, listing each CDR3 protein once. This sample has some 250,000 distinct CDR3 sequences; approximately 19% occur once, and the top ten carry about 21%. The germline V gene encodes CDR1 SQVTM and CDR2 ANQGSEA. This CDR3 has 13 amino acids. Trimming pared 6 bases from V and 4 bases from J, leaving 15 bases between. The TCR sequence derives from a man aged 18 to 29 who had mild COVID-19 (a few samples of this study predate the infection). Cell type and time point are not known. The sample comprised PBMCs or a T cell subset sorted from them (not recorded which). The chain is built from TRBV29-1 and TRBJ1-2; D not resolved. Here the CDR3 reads CSVQGPQSYGYTF. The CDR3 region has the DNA TGCAGCGTACAAGGGCCGCAGTCCTATGGCTACACCTTC.